Listed below are T cell receptor beta chains from one sample, sequenced in a study of T cell clonotyping in hematopoietic cell transplantation. Repertoires were generated with immunoSEQ multiplex PCR, while TCRdb's copy carries only in-frame clones and drops some. The sample includes about 4,600 clones, about three quarters of them seen just once. The material was peripheral blood mononuclear cells, obtained 100 days after allogeneic stem cell transplant. The receptors shown here come from a female patient in her fifties or sixties who had an allogeneic stem cell transplant from an unrelated donor, so the T cells may come from the graft donor. Some clones in this sample may be carry-over from other donors' samples. CDR3s include the opening cysteine and the closing phenylalanine or tryptophan. D genes are given only for firm matches. Only some rows state a clone size, as once, few, many or a class for expanded clones.

CDR3aa	CDR3nt	j_gene	abundance	d_gene	v_gene
CASSLRQNTGELFF	TGCGCCAGCAGCTTGCGGCAGAACACCGGGGAGCTGTTTTTT	TRBJ2-2	NA	NA	TRBV5-1
CASSPWGQGVNEQFF	TGTGCCAGCAGCCCTTGGGGACAGGGGGTCAATGAGCAGTTCTTC	TRBJ2-1	NA	TRBD1	TRBV7-9
CASSEGLAGGGETQYF	TGTGCCAGCAGTGAGGGACTAGCGGGGGGAGGTGAGACCCAGTACTTC	TRBJ2-5	NA	TRBD2	TRBV25-1
CASSRTGMDEKLFF	TGTGCCAGCAGCCGGACAGGGATGGATGAAAAACTGTTTTTT	TRBJ1-4	NA	TRBD1	TRBV9
CASNPGTIPGGYTF	TGTGCCAGCAACCCGGGAACGATTCCCGGTGGCTACACCTTC	TRBJ1-2	NA	NA	TRBV7-9
CASSLGVGANVLTF	TGTGCCAGCAGCTTGGGGGTAGGGGCCAACGTCCTGACTTTC	TRBJ2-6	NA	NA	TRBV7-9
CASSLSQGNYEQYF	TGTGCCAGCAGCTTAAGCCAGGGGAACTACGAGCAGTACTTC	TRBJ2-7	NA	NA	TRBV7-9
CASSQGGQGGYTF	TGTGCCAGCAGCCAAGGCGGACAGGGTGGCTACACCTTC	TRBJ1-2	NA	TRBD1	TRBV14
CASSPPGLAGGKTQYF	TGTGCCAGCAGCCCTCCGGGACTAGCGGGGGGAAAGACCCAGTACTTC	TRBJ2-5	NA	TRBD2	TRBV9
CAWSSTSNGELFF	TGTGCCTGGAGCTCTACTAGCAACGGGGAGCTGTTTTTT	TRBJ2-2	NA	NA	TRBV30
CASSSDRGTAGELFF	TGTGCCAGCAGTTCGGACAGGGGGACGGCCGGGGAGCTGTTTTTT	TRBJ2-2	NA	TRBD1	TRBV6-4
CAISESEAATSAQHF	TGTGCCATCAGTGAGTCAGAGGCAGCTACCTCGGCCCAGCATTTT	TRBJ1-5	NA	NA	TRBV10-3
CASSLQAISSYNEQFF	TGTGCCAGCAGTCTACAGGCTATAAGCTCCTACAATGAGCAGTTCTTC	TRBJ2-1	NA	NA	TRBV27
CSVGSGGNGYTF	TGCAGCGTTGGATCGGGGGGCAATGGCTACACCTTC	TRBJ1-2	NA	NA	TRBV29-1
CASSLGPGQGIYEQYF	TGTGCCAGCTCATTAGGGCCCGGACAGGGGATCTACGAGCAGTACTTC	TRBJ2-7	NA	TRBD1	TRBV18
CASSLLGPSSGNTIYF	TGTGCCAGCAGCTTGTTGGGGCCAAGCTCTGGAAACACCATATATTTT	TRBJ1-3	NA	NA	TRBV7-2
CAISESTGVGRKLFF	TGTGCCATCAGTGAGTCCACAGGGGTAGGTCGAAAACTGTTTTTT	TRBJ1-4	NA	TRBD1	TRBV10-3
CASRNSRGGDEKLFF	TGTGCCAGTAGGAACTCTCGAGGGGGGGATGAAAAACTGTTTTTT	TRBJ1-4	NA	NA	TRBV19
CAISDLEFVDTIYF	TGTGCCATCAGTGACCTCGAGTTTGTTGACACCATATATTTT	TRBJ1-3	NA	NA	TRBV10-3
CASSLDRGNQPQHF	TGTGCCAGCAGTCTTGACAGGGGCAATCAGCCCCAGCATTTT	TRBJ1-5	NA	TRBD1	TRBV28
CASSVMRGGSPYEQYF	TGTGCCAGCAGTGTCATGAGAGGTGGGTCCCCCTACGAGCAGTACTTC	TRBJ2-7	NA	NA	TRBV28
CASSRQGREQYF	TGTGCCAGCAGTAGACAGGGCCGCGAGCAGTACTTC	TRBJ2-7	NA	TRBD1	TRBV2
CASSYSTTDEAFF	TGTGCCAGCAGTTACTCGACTACAGACGAAGCTTTCTTT	TRBJ1-1	NA	NA	TRBV6-5
CASSQGPRRFQETQYF	TGCGCCAGCAGCCAAGGCCCTAGGCGATTCCAAGAGACCCAGTACTTC	TRBJ2-5	medium-sized	NA	TRBV4-1